Given below is one T cell receptor (beta chain) in context. Its antigen is not known. Gene names follow the mouse nomenclature. The CDR3 end falls 1 residue outside the read, so it is completed with the germline J gene. The data were produced by immunoSEQ multiplex PCR, yet TCRdb's version contains in-frame clones alone and is incomplete. The sample records approximately 45,000 clones, approximately 70% being singletons. The CDR3 runs 16 residues. After removal of 6 bases from V and 0 bases from J, the junction contained 5 bases not matched to a gene. Looked up from germline, CDR1 is MNHDT and CDR2 is YYDKIL. These data originate in a study of tissue T cells after allogeneic stem cell transplantation. Overall study findings and caveats: Anatomically similar tissues had similar TCR repertoires within each patient.

Sequencing input: sorted cells pooled from one or two spleens. The sequence derives from a pool of C57BL/6 mice in good health. The chain combines TRBV17 with TRBJ2-3, with 11 nucleotides matching TRBD2. The sequenced CDR3 bases are TGTGCTAGCAGCAGGGACTGGGGGAGTAGTGCAGAAACGCTGTAT. This gives the protein CASSRDWGSSAETLY. The CDR3, in full, reads CASSRDWGSSAETLYF. Full variable domain (missing parts from reference TRBV17 and TRBJ2-3): DTTVKQNPRYKLARVGKPVNLICSQTMNHDTMYWYQKKPNQAPKLLLFYYDKILNREADTFEKFQSSRPNNSFCSLYIGSAGLEYSAMYLCASSRDWGSSAETLYFGSGTRLTVL.